The clone carrying this T cell receptor (beta chain) came up many times. This record belongs to a study of T cell repertoires in cytomegalovirus infection. CDR1 and CDR2 (germline): SGHNT, YENEEA. The germline V and J ends were trimmed by 3 bases and 0 bases, with 9 bases remaining between them. CDR3 length equals 15 residues. TCRdb reanalysed the reads using MiXCR and keeps one entry per CDR3 protein. The table shows tens of thousands of distinct CDR3 sequences, with 3% to 4% occurring only once. This TCR was recovered from a human donor in good health (CMV status not recorded). Some clones in this sample may be carry-over from other donors' samples. The sample was PBMCs. The rearrangement joins TRBV11-3 to TRBJ1-3; D might be TRBD1 (5 bases). CDR3 sequence (DNA): TGTGCCAGCAGCTTCTCGACAGCCTCTGGAAACACCATATATTTT. Translated, it gives CASSFSTASGNTIYF.